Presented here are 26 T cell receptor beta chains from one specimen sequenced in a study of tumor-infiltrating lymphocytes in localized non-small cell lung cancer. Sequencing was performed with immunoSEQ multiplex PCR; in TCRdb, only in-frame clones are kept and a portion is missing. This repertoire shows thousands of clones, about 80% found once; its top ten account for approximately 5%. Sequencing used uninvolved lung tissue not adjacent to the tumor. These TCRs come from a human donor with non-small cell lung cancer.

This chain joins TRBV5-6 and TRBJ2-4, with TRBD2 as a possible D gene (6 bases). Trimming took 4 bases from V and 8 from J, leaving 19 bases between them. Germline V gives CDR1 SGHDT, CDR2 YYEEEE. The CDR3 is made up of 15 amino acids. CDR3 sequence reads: CASSVRTASVYIQYF. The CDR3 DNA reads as TGTGCCAGCAGCGTGCGAACCGCTAGCGTTTACATTCAGTACTTC. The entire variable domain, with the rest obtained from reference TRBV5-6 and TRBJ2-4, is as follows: DAGVTQSPTHLIKTRGQQVTLRCSPKSGHDTVSWYQQALGQGPQFIFQYYEEEERQRGNFPDRFSGHQFPNYSSELNVNALLLGDSALYLCASSVRTASVYIQYFGAGTRLSVL.

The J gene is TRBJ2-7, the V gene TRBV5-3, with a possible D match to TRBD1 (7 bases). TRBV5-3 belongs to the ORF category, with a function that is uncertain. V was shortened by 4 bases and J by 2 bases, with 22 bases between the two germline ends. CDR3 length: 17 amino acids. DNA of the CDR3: TGTGCCAGAAGCCAAATAACAGGGGTGCGGGGAACCTACGAGCAGTACTTC. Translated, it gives CARSQITGVRGTYEQYF.

The CDR3 nucleotides are TGTGCCTGGAGTACGGAGACTGGGAGCACCTACGAGCAGTACTTC. Translating gives CAWSTETGSTYEQYF. This chain uses TRBV30 with TRBJ2-7, with a weak D call TRBD2 (5 bases). CDR1 and CDR2 (germline): GTSNPN, SVGIG (reference sequence). The CDR3 totals 15 residues. The V gene lost 2 bases and the J gene lost 2 bases, with 16 bases spanning the gap.

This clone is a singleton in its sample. The CDR3 reads CASSRGASGSRDTGELFF. In nucleotides, the CDR3 is TGCGCCAGCAGCCGGGGAGCTAGCGGGAGTAGGGACACCGGGGAGCTGTTTTTT. The V gene is TRBV4-1, the J gene TRBJ2-2; 10 bases line up with TRBD2. With 4 bases clipped from V and 3 bases from J, the junction kept 11 bases outside the gene matches. CDR3 size: 18 residues. Germline V gene data show CDR1 as MGHRA and CDR2 as YSYEKL.

CDR3 residues: CASSPTGGYYEQYF. The CDR3 DNA reads TGTGCCAGCAGCCCTACGGGTGGCTACTACGAGCAGTACTTC. The V gene is TRBV28, the J gene TRBJ2-7; no reliable D call. The CDR3 spans 14 residues. Germline V CDR1 and CDR2: MDHEN, SYDVKM. The V end lost 6 bases, the J end lost 3 bases, and 15 bases lay between the germline ends. Variable domain in full (rest from reference TRBV28 and TRBJ2-7): DVKVTQSSRYLVKRTGEKVFLECVQDMDHENMFWYRQDPGLGLRLIYFSYDVKMKEKGDIPEGYSVSREKKERFSLILESASTNQTSMYLCASSPTGGYYEQYFGPGTRLTVT.

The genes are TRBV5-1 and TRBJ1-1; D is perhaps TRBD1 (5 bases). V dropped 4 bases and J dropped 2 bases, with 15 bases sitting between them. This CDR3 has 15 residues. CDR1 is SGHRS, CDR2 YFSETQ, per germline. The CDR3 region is CASSAGQARNTEAFF. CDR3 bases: TGCGCCAGCAGCGCGGGGCAGGCGAGAAACACTGAAGCTTTCTTT.

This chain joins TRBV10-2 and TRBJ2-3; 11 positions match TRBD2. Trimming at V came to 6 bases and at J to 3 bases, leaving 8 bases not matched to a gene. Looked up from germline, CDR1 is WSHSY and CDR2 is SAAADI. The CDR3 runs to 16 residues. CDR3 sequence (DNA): TGCGCCAGCAGCCTACGGACTAGCGGGCCGACAGATACGCAGTATTTT. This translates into CASSLRTSGPTDTQYF.

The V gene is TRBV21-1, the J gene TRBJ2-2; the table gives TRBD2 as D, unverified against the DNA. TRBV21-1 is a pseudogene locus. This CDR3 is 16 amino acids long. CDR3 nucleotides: TGTGCCAGCAGCCTTCGGGGGGGGCTGTACACCGGGGAGCTGTTTTTT. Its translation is CASSLRGGLYTGELFF.

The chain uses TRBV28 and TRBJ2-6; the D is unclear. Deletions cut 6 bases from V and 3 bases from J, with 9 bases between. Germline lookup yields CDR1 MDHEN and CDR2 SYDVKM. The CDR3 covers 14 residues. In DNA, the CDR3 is TGTGCCAGCAGGACCCGAAGTGGGGCCAACGTCCTGACTTTC. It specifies CASRTRSGANVLTF.

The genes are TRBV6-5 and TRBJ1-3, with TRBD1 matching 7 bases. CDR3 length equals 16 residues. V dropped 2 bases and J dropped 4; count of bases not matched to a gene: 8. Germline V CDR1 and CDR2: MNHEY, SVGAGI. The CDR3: CASSYGRQGGGNTIYF. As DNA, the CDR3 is TGTGCCAGCAGTTACGGTCGGCAGGGGGGAGGAAACACCATATATTTT.

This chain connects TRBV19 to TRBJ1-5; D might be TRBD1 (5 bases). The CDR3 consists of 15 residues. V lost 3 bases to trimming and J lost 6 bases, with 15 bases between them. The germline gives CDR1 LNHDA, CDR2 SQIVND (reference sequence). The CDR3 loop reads CASSIQAGLGQPQHF. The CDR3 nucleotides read TGTGCCAGTAGTATTCAGGCAGGGCTGGGTCAGCCCCAGCATTTT. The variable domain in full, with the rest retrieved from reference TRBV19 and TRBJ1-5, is DGGITQSPKYLFRKEGQNVTLSCEQNLNHDAMYWYRQDPGQGLRLIYYSQIVNDFQKGDIAEGYSVSREKKESFPLTVTSAQKNPTAFYLCASSIQAGLGQPQHFGDGTRLSIL.

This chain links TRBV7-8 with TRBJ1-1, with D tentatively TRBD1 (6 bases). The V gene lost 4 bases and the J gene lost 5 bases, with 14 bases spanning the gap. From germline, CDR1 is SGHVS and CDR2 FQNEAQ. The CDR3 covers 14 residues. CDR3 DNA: TGTGCCAGCAGCTGGCGGGGGGCAGGTACTGAAGCTTTCTTT. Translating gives CASSWRGAGTEAFF.

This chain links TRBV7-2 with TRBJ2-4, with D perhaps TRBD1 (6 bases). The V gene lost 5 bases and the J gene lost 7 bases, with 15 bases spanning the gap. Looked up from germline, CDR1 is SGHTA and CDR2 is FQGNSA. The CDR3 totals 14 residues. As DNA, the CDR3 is TGTGCCAGCAGCCCGGGCCTGAGGGGGAACATTCAGTACTTC. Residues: CASSPGLRGNIQYF.

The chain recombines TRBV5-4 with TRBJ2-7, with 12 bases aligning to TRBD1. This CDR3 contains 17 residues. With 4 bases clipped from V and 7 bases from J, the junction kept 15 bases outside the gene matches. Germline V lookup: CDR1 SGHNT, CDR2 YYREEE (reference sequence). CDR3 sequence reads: CASSATFTGTGGWEQYF. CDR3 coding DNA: TGTGCCAGCAGCGCGACCTTCACCGGGACAGGGGGCTGGGAGCAGTACTTC.

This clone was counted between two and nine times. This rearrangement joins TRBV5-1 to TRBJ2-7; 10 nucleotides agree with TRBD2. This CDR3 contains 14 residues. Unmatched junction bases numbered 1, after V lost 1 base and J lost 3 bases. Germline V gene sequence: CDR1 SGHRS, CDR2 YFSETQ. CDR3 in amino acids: CASSLLAGDYEQYF. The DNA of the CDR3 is TGCGCCAGCAGCTTGCTAGCGGGGGACTACGAGCAGTACTTC. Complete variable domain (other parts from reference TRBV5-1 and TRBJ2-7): KAGVTQTPRYLIKTRGQQVTLSCSPISGHRSVSWYQQTPGQGLQFLFEYFSETQRNKGNFPGRFSGRQFSNSRSEMNVSTLELGDSALYLCASSLLAGDYEQYFGPGTRLTVT.

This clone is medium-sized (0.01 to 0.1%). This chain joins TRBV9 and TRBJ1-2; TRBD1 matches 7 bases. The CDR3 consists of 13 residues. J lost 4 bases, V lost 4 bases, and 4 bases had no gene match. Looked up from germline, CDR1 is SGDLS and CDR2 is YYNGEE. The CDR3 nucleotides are TGTGCCAGCAGCTTCTGGGACAGCTATGGCTACACCTTC. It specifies CASSFWDSYGYTF.

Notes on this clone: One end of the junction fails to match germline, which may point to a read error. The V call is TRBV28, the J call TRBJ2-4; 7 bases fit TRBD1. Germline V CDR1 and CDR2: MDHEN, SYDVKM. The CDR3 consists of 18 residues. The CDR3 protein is CVSSLGGQVILAKNIQYF. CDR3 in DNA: TGTGTCAGCAGTTTGGGCGGACAGGTGATCCTAGCCAAAAACATTCAGTACTTC. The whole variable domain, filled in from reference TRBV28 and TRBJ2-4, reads DVKVTQSSRYLVKRTGEKVFLECVQDMDHENMFWYRQDPGLGLRLIYFSYDVKMKEKGDIPEGYSVSREKKERFSLILESASTNQTSMYLCVSSLGGQVILAKNIQYFGAGTRLSVL.

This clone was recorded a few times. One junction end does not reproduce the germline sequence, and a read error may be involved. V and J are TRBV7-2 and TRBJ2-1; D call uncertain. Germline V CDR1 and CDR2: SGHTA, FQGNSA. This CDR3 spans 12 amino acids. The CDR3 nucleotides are TGTGCCAGCAGCTCCCCCCTCCGGGCTGCGGTCTTC. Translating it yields CASSSPLRAAVF.

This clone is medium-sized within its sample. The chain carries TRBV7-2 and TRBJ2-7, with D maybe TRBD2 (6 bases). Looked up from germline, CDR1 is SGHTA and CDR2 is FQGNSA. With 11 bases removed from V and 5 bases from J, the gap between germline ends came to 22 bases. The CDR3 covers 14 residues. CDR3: CASTRGGALNEQYF. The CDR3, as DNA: TGTGCCTCCACACGGGGAGGAGCCCTTAACGAGCAGTACTTC.

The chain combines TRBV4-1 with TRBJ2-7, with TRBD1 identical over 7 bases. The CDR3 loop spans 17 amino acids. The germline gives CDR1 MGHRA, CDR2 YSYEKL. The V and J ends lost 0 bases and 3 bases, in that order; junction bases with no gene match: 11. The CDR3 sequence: CASSQDFPGTAYYEQYF. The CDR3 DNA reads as TGCGCCAGCAGCCAAGATTTCCCAGGGACAGCTTACTACGAGCAGTACTTC.

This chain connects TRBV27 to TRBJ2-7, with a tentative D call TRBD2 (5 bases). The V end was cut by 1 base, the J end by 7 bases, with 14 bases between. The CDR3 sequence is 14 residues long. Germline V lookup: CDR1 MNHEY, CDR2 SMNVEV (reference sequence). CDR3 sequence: CASSLLTGSGEQYF. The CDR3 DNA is TGTGCCAGCAGTTTATTAACGGGGTCGGGGGAGCAGTACTTC.

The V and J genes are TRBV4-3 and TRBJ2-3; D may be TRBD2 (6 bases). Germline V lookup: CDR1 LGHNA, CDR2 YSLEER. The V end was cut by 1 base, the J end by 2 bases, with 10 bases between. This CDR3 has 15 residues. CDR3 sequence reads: CASSQGGEATDTQYF. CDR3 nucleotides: TGCGCCAGCAGCCAAGGAGGGGAGGCCACAGATACGCAGTATTTT.

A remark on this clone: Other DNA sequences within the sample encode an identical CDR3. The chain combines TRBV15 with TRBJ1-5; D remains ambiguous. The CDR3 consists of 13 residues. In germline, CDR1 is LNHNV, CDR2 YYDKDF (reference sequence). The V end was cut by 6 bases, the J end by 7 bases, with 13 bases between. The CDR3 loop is CATSRTGGQPQHF. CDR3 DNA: TGTGCCACCAGTAGAACGGGCGGACAGCCCCAGCATTTT.

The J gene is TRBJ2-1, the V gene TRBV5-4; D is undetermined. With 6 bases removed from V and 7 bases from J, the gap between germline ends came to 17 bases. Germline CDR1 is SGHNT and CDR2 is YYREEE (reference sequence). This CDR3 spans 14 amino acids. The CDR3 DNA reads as TGTGCCAGCACCCCAACTTATTCCCTAAATGAGCAGTTCTTC. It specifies CASTPTYSLNEQFF.

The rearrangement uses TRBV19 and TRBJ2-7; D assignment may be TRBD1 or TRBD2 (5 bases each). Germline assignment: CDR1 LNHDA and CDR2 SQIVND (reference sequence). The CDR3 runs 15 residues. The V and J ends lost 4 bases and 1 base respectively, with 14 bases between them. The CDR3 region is CASSKTWDGSYEQYF. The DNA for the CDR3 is TGTGCCAGTAGTAAGACCTGGGACGGGTCCTACGAGCAGTACTTC.

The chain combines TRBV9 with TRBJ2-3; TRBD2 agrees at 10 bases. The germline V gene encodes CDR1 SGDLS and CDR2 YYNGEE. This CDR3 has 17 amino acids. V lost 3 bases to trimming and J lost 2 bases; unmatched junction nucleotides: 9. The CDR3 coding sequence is TGTGCCAGCAGCGCCCGACTAGCGGGCCCAATCACAGATACGCAGTATTTT. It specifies CASSARLAGPITDTQYF.